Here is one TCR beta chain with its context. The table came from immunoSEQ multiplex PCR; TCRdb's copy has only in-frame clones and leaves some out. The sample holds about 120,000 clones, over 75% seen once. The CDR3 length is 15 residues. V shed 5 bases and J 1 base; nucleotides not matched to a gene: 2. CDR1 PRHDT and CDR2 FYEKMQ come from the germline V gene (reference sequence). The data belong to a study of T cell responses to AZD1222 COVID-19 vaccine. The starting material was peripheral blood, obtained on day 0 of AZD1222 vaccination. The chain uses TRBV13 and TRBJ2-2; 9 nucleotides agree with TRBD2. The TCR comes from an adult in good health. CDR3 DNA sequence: TGTGCCAGCAGCCGAGCGGGGGGGAACACCGGGGAGCTGTTTTTT. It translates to CASSRAGGNTGELFF.